This is a list of T cell receptor beta chains from one sample in a study of cytomegalovirus exposure and HLA in healthy donors. Profiling relied on immunoSEQ multiplex PCR, and the TCRdb table lists in-frame clones only, not all of them. The sample lists approximately 100,000 clones, approximately 72% seen once, with approximately 9.9% in the top ten. Input material: PBMCs. The source is a young man in good health and CMV-seropositive. Each CDR3 is given with its conserved first and last residue. The D gene is left open where the match is weak. Size tells how often a clone was seen (once, few, many) or the class of an expanded clone, and some rows leave it out.

J gene	D gene	clone size	V gene	CDR3 DNA	CDR3 protein
TRBJ2-7	TRBD1	few	TRBV5-6	TGTGCCAGCAGCGGGACAGGGGACTACGAGCAGTACTTC	CASSGTGDYEQYF
TRBJ2-1	NA	once	TRBV5-1	TGCGCCAGCAGCTTGGGACATAACAATGAGCAGTTCTTC	CASSLGHNNEQFF
TRBJ2-7	NA	NA	TRBV6-1	TGTGCCAGCAGATTTAGCGGCTACGAGCAGTACTTC	CASRFSGYEQYF
TRBJ2-7	NA	NA	TRBV6-4	TGTGCCAGCAGTGAAGCCCGAGCAAGCGAGCAGTACTTC	CASSEARASEQYF
TRBJ2-7	TRBD1	NA	TRBV2	TGTGCCAGCCGGGACAGGGGTTCTCCGGAGCAGTACTTC	CASRDRGSPEQYF
TRBJ2-3	TRBD2	few	TRBV10-2	TGCGCCAGCAGTGAGTCGGGGGGGGTTACATATACGCAGTATTTT	CASSESGGVTYTQYF
TRBJ1-1	NA	NA	TRBV11-2	TGTGCCAGCAGGTCAATGTACAGGGAGTACACTGAAGCTTTCTTT	CASRSMYREYTEAFF
TRBJ1-6	NA	once	TRBV6-5	TGTGCCAGCAGCTACTCGTTCCAGAATAATTCACCCCTCCACTTT	CASSYSFQNNSPLHF
TRBJ2-1	NA	NA	TRBV19	TGTGCCAGTAGTATCGGGGTTGTCTCCTACAATGAGCAGTTCTTC	CASSIGVVSYNEQFF
TRBJ1-6	NA	NA	TRBV2	TGTGCCAGTACCGGGAGGGGGAATTCACCCCTCCACTTT	CASTGRGNSPLHF
TRBJ1-1	TRBD1	NA	TRBV30	TGTGCCTGGAGTGGGACAGGACAGGGAAGGGTGAACACTGAAGCTTTCTTT	CAWSGTGQGRVNTEAFF
TRBJ1-2	TRBD1	NA	TRBV28	TGTGCCAGCAGTCAACCCTCGACAGGGATATATGGCTACACCTTC	CASSQPSTGIYGYTF
TRBJ2-3	TRBD2	NA	TRBV4-1	TGCGCCAGCAGCCAAGGGGGGACTAGCGGGGTGATCGGAGATACGCAGTATTTT	CASSQGGTSGVIGDTQYF
TRBJ2-7	TRBD1	NA	TRBV27	TGTGCCAGCAGGGACAGGGGGCGGCCAAACGAGCAGTACTTC	CASRDRGRPNEQYF
TRBJ2-1	TRBD2	NA	TRBV27	TGTGCCAGCAGACCTAGCGGGGGCCAATACAATGAGCAGTTCTTC	CASRPSGGQYNEQFF
TRBJ1-4	NA	once	TRBV2	TGTGCCAGCATGTGGCAGTTTAATGAAAAACTGTTTTTT	CASMWQFNEKLFF
TRBJ2-7	TRBD1	NA	TRBV4-1	TGCGCCAGCAGCCCCGGGACAGGGATCGCCTACGAGCAGTACTTC	CASSPGTGIAYEQYF
TRBJ2-5	TRBD2	NA	TRBV7-7	TGTGCCAGCAGCTTAAACCTAGCGGGGGTCCAAGAGACCCAGTACTTC	CASSLNLAGVQETQYF
TRBJ2-4	NA	NA	TRBV6-1	TGTGCCAGCGGTGGCCTTGGCGACACCAAAAACATTCAGTACTTC	CASGGLGDTKNIQYF
TRBJ2-5	TRBD2	NA	TRBV19	TGTGCCAGCAACAATCGGGGCCTAGCGGGCCAAGAGACCCAGTACTTC	CASNNRGLAGQETQYF
TRBJ1-1	NA	few	TRBV5-1	TGCGCCAGCAGCTTGGGGGCGGGGAACACTGAAGCTTTCTTT	CASSLGAGNTEAFF
TRBJ2-7	NA	NA	TRBV18	TGTGCCAGCTCACCACAGAGCTCCTACGAGCAGTACTTC	CASSPQSSYEQYF
TRBJ1-4	NA	NA	TRBV6-4	TGTGCCAGCAGCCCAAACGGAGGGGCGGATGAAAAACTGTTTTTT	CASSPNGGADEKLFF
TRBJ1-6	NA	NA	TRBV6-1	TGTGCCAGCAGTGAGCGGAAAACGGGAGGTTCACCCCTCCACTTT	CASSERKTGGSPLHF
TRBJ1-6	NA	NA	TRBV7-8	TGTGCCAGCAGCTTCCGAGAACTCAATTCACCCCTCCACTTT	CASSFRELNSPLHF
TRBJ2-3	NA	NA	TRBV5-6	TGTGCCAGCAGCCCTCAGACTGTCGGGGGTGAAGATACGCAGTATTTT	CASSPQTVGGEDTQYF
TRBJ2-7	NA	NA	TRBV28	TGTGCCAGCAGTTTATCCCCTTCCTACGAGCAGTACTTC	CASSLSPSYEQYF
TRBJ1-6	TRBD1	NA	TRBV5-1	TGCGCCGGCAGTCAAAGGACAGGTGCTAATTCACCCCTCCACTTT	CAGSQRTGANSPLHF
TRBJ2-2	TRBD1	once	TRBV4-1	TGCGCCAGCAGCCCCGGGACAGGTTTGTCCGGGGAGCTGTTTTTT	CASSPGTGLSGELFF
TRBJ1-1	NA	NA	TRBV7-3	TGTGCCAGCAGCTTGACAGGAACCACTGAAGCTTTCTTT	CASSLTGTTEAFF
TRBJ1-2	NA	NA	TRBV5-1	TGCGCCAGCAGTGAGGCCGAGACCTACTATGGCTACACCTTC	CASSEAETYYGYTF
TRBJ1-2	NA	NA	TRBV29-1	TGCAGCGTTGCCCCGCGGGTAGCTAACTATGGCTACACCTTC	CSVAPRVANYGYTF
TRBJ1-1	NA	NA	TRBV7-8	TGTGCCAGCAGCTTATCCGGGAACACTGAAGCTTTCTTT	CASSLSGNTEAFF
TRBJ1-1	NA	NA	TRBV30	TGTGCCTCGTCTCGGGGGAGCACTGAAGCTTTCTTT	CASSRGSTEAFF
TRBJ1-1	NA	NA	TRBV11-2	TGTGCCAGCAGCTTAAAACAGGGTTCATCTGCTTTCTTT	CASSLKQGSSAFF
TRBJ2-7	TRBD1	once	TRBV2	TGTGCCAGCAGCGGGACAGGGGGCTCCTACGAGCAGTACTTC	CASSGTGGSYEQYF
TRBJ2-5	NA	few	TRBV6-1	TGTGCCAGCAGAAACCAGTACCAAGAGACCCAGTACTTC	CASRNQYQETQYF
TRBJ1-2	TRBD1	NA	TRBV6-5	TGTGCCAGCAGTTACACCATTGGACAGGGGATCGGCTACACCTTC	CASSYTIGQGIGYTF
TRBJ2-7	NA	NA	TRBV2	TGTGCCAGCAGTGAAAGGGGGGGCGGTTCCTACGAGCAGTACTTC	CASSERGGGSYEQYF
TRBJ1-4	TRBD1	NA	TRBV5-1	TGCGCCAGCAGCCCCGGGACAGGGGTTTATAATGAAAAACTGTTTTTT	CASSPGTGVYNEKLFF
TRBJ1-1	NA	NA	TRBV4-2	TGTGCCAGCAGCCAAGATTTTAAGACAGGCAACACTGAAGCTTTCTTT	CASSQDFKTGNTEAFF
TRBJ2-7	TRBD2	NA	TRBV4-1	TGCGCCAGCAGTCTCAAGGGACTAGCGGGGAACGCCTACGAGCAGTACTTC	CASSLKGLAGNAYEQYF
TRBJ2-7	NA	once	TRBV4-2	TGTGCCAGCAGCCATGACAGGTCCTACGAGCAGTACTTC	CASSHDRSYEQYF
TRBJ1-6	TRBD1	NA	TRBV6-1	TGTGCCAGCAGTGGGGGGACAGGGGTAGGGGGTTCACCCCTCCACTTT	CASSGGTGVGGSPLHF
TRBJ1-2	NA	NA	TRBV6-5	TGTGCCAGCAGTTGGTCGGGGAGGGGTAATGGCTACACCTTC	CASSWSGRGNGYTF
TRBJ1-5	TRBD1	NA	TRBV6-5	TGTGCCAGCAGACGGGACAGATATAGCAATCAGCCCCAGCATTTT	CASRRDRYSNQPQHF
TRBJ1-1	NA	NA	TRBV28	TGTGCCAGCAGTTTATTAGGGGTCACTGAAGCTTTCTTT	CASSLLGVTEAFF
TRBJ1-4	TRBD1	NA	TRBV5-1	TGCGCCAGCCGTGGGACAGGGGGCAATGAAAAACTGTTTTTT	CASRGTGGNEKLFF
TRBJ1-4	NA	NA	TRBV5-8	TGTGCCAGCAGATCCCTCGGGGAGAAACTGTTTTTT	CASRSLGEKLFF
TRBJ2-4	NA	few	TRBV6-1	TGTGCCAGCAGTGAAGCGCTAGGACACGCCAAAAACATTCAGTACTTC	CASSEALGHAKNIQYF
TRBJ1-1	NA	NA	TRBV7-2	TGTGCCAGCAGCCAACGAGGCGGGCGACACACTGAAGCTTTCTTT	CASSQRGGRHTEAFF
TRBJ2-1	TRBD2	NA	TRBV10-1	TGCGCCAGCAGTTGGCTAGCGGCCGATGAGCAGTTCTTC	CASSWLAADEQFF
TRBJ2-1	NA	few	TRBV5-1	TGCGCCAGCAGCCTGAGTAACAATGAGCAGTTCTTC	CASSLSNNEQFF
TRBJ1-1	NA	once	TRBV29-1	TGCAGCGTTGACAGACAGAACACTGAAGCTTTCTTT	CSVDRQNTEAFF
TRBJ2-2	NA	NA	TRBV6-1	TGTGCCAGCAGTGCTCCGGGTCTCACCGGGGAGCTGTTTTTT	CASSAPGLTGELFF
TRBJ1-4	NA	once	TRBV27	TGTGCCAGCTGGCAGGGACAAGAAAAACTGTTTTTT	CASWQGQEKLFF
TRBJ1-1	TRBD1	NA	TRBV5-1	TGCGCCAGCAGCGACATATGGACAGGTAGTAACACTGAAGCTTTCTTT	CASSDIWTGSNTEAFF
TRBJ1-5	NA	NA	TRBV30	TGTGCCTGGAGTGTGGGAGCCTGGGGCAATCAGCCCCAGCATTTT	CAWSVGAWGNQPQHF